The clone carrying this TCR beta chain has only a few counts. Antigen: not known. This record comes from a study of response to subunit inactivated influenza vaccine. Study-level results: The authors put forward the suggestion that each seasonal influenza vaccination may bring in only a limited number of new T cells.

A single record per CDR3 protein comes from TCRdb applying MiXCR to the RT-PCR reads. The sample has about half a million distinct CDR3 sequences; approximately 11% are singletons. Trimming took off 3 bases at V and 0 bases at J, with 15 bases between the two ends. The CDR3 is 17 residues long. The germline V gene has CDR1 SGHVS and CDR2 FQNEAQ. This chain connects TRBV7-8 to TRBJ2-1; weak D call: TRBD2 (7 bases). The receptor was isolated from a man in his forties or fifties who received an inactivated influenza vaccine. Material: PBMCs from blood, obtained about 6 weeks after vaccination. The CDR3 region is CASSFWGGRGSYNEQFF. For the CDR3, the DNA is TGTGCCAGCAGCTTTTGGGGGGGCAGGGGCTCCTACAATGAGCAGTTCTTC. Variable domain in full (rest from reference TRBV7-8 and TRBJ2-1): GAGVSQSPRYKVAKRGQDVALRCDPISGHVSLFWYQQALGQGPEFLTYFQNEAQLDKSGLPSDRFFAERPEGSVSTLKIQRTQQEDSAVYLCASSFWGGRGSYNEQFFGPGTRLTVL.